The present entry profiles one TCR beta chain with its context. This sample stems from a study of blood T cell repertoires in COVID-19. Study information: COVID-19 samples collected from the United States, Italy and Spain covered acute and convalescent phases. T cells, B-cell-depleted T cells, or PBMCs supplied cDNA or gDNA.

V lost 5 bases to trimming and J lost 5 bases, with 12 bases between them. Germline CDR1 PRHDT, CDR2 FYEKMQ (reference sequence). The CDR3 has 13 residues. Study processing details: Nucleated cell counts were estimated from reference gene primer amplification. Here immunoSEQ multiplex PCR was the method, and the copy in TCRdb shows in-frame clones only, minus some. V and J calls and clone size are copied from that table; D and trimming were computed from the DNA. The sample has under 250,000 clones; over 70% are singletons. The chain carries TRBV13 and TRBJ2-5; D call uncertain. This sequence was found in a woman in her forties or fifties with acute or convalescent COVID-19. The sequenced sample was peripheral blood. CDR3 sequence: CASSRRVTETQYF. The CDR3 coding sequence is TGTGCCAGCAGCCGAAGAGTTACGGAGACCCAGTACTTC.